This record concerns one TCR beta chain sequence. From germline, CDR1 is PRHDT and CDR2 FYEKMQ (reference sequence). The CDR3 runs 16 residues. V was clipped by 5 bases and J by 0 bases, with 17 bases between them. The sample originates from a study of CD8 T cells in Susac syndrome. When the RNA was reverse transcribed, random hexamers were used with an input of about 0.5 to 1 ug. TCRdb redid the calling of the immunoSEQ multiplex PCR reads with MiXCR, one entry per CDR3 protein. Of 150,000 to 190,000 distinct CDR3 sequences detected, 95% appear once; the ten largest clones hold around 0.15%. Sequenced material: CD8+ T cells from PBMCs. The receptor was isolated from a human donor with multiple sclerosis. The chain employs TRBV13 and TRBJ2-7; a weak D match, TRBD1 (5 bases). CDR3 DNA: TGTGCCAGCAGCGTCCAAGGACACTTAAGCTCCTACGAGCAGTACTTC. As protein: CASSVQGHLSSYEQYF.